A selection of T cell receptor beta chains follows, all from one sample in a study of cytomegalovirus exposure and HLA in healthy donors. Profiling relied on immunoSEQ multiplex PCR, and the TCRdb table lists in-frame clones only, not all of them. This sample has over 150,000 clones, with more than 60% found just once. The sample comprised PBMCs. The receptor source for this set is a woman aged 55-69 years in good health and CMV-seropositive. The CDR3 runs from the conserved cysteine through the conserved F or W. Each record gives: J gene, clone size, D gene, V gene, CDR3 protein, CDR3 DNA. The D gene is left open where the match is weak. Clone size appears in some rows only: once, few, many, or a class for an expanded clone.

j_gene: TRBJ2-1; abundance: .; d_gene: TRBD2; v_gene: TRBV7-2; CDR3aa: CASSLGTSGYNEQFF; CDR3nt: TGTGCCAGCAGCCTAGGGACTAGCGGATACAATGAGCAGTTCTTC
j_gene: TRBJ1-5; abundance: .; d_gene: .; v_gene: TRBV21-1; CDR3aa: CASSKITTGASNQPQHF; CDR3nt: TGTGCCAGCAGCAAAATCACGACAGGGGCCAGCAATCAGCCCCAGCATTTT
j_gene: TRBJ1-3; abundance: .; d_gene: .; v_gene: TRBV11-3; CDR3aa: CASSLESGNSGNTIYF; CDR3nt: TGTGCCAGCAGCTTAGAGTCGGGGAACTCTGGAAACACCATATATTTT
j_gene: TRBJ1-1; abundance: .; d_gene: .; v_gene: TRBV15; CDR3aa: CATSRKAFTGTEAFF; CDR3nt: TGTGCCACCAGCAGGAAAGCTTTCACGGGGACTGAAGCTTTCTTT
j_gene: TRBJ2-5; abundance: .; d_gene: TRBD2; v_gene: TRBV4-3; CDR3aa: CASSPSGGNQETQYF; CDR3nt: TGCGCCAGCAGCCCCTCCGGGGGGAATCAAGAGACCCAGTACTTC
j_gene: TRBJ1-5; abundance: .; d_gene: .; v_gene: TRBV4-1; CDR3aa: CASSQNINQPQHF; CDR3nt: TGCGCCAGCAGCCAGAACATTAATCAGCCCCAGCATTTT
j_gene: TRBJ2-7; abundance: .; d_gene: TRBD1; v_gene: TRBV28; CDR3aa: CASSFGDRGLYEQYF; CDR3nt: TGTGCCAGCAGTTTCGGGGACAGGGGCCTCTACGAGCAGTACTTC
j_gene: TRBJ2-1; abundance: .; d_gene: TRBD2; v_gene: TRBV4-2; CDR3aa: CASSQVSAGTSGFYEQFF; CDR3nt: TGTGCCAGCAGCCAAGTTTCTGCCGGGACTAGCGGGTTTTACGAGCAGTTCTTC
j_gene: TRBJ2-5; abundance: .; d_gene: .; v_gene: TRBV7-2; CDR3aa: CASSLGSGYQETQYF; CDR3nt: TGTGCCAGCAGCTTAGGCTCGGGGTACCAAGAGACCCAGTACTTC
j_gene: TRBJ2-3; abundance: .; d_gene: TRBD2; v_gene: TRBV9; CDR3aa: CASSVVGGGGITDTQYF; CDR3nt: TGTGCCAGCAGCGTAGTCGGAGGCGGGGGGATCACAGATACGCAGTATTTT
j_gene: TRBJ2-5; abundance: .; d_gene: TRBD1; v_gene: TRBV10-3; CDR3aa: CATAGTGTQETQYF; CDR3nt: TGTGCCACCGCCGGGACAGGAACCCAAGAGACCCAGTACTTC
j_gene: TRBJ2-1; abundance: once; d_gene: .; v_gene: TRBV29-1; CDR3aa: CSGGPGASYNEQFF; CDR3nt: TGCAGCGGGGGGCCAGGGGCTTCCTACAATGAGCAGTTCTTC
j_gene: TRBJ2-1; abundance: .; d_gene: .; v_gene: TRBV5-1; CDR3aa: CASSSAGNEQFF; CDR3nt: TGCGCCAGCAGCTCAGCGGGCAATGAGCAGTTCTTC
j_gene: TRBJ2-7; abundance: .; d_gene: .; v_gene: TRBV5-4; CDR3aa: CASSSYLIRDEQYF; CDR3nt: TGTGCCAGCAGCTCATACCTAATCCGCGACGAGCAGTACTTC
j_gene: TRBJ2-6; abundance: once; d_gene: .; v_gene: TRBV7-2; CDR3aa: CASSLVGGGAVGANVLTF; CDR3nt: TGTGCCAGCAGCTTAGTTGGAGGGGGCGCCGTGGGGGCCAACGTCCTGACTTTC
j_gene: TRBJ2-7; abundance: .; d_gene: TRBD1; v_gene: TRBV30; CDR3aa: CAWSPPSYRTGYEQYF; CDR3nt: TGTGCCTGGAGTCCACCCTCGTACCGGACAGGTTACGAGCAGTACTTC
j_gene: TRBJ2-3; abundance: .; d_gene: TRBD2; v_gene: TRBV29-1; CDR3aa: CSAPPSGGGDTQYF; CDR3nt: TGCAGCGCCCCCCCTAGCGGGGGCGGGGATACGCAGTATTTT
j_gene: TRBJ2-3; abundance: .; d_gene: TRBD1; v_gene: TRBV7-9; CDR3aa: CASSPGQAGTDTQYF; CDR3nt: TGTGCCAGCAGCCCAGGACAGGCTGGTACAGATACGCAGTATTTT
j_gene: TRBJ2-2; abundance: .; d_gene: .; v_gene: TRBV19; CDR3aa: CASSIGGNTGELFF; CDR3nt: TGTGCCAGTAGTATTGGGGGCAACACCGGGGAGCTGTTTTTT
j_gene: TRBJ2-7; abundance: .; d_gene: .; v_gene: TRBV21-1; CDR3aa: CASSKVGQGDEQYF; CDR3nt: TGTGCCAGCAGCAAAGTGGGCCAGGGTGACGAGCAGTACTTC
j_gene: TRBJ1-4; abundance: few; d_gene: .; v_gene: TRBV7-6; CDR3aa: CASSLEGRGEKLFF; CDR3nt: TGTGCCAGCAGCTTAGAAGGTAGAGGTGAAAAACTGTTTTTT
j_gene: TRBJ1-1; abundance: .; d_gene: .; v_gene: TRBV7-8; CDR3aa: CASSAQGNTEAFF; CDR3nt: TGTGCCAGCAGCGCACAGGGGAACACTGAAGCTTTCTTT
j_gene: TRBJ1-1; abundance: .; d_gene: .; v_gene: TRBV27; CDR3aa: CASSFQDNTEAFF; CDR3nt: TGTGCCAGCAGTTTCCAGGATAATACTGAAGCTTTCTTT
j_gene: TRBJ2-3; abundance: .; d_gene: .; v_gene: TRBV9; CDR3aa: CASSVFADTQYF; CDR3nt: TGTGCCAGCAGCGTATTCGCAGATACGCAGTATTTT
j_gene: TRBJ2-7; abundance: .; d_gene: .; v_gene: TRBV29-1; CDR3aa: CSISDDRSATYEQYF; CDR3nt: TGCAGCATTTCAGACGACAGATCGGCTACCTACGAGCAGTACTTC
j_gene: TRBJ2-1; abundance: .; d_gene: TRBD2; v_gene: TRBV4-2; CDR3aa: CASSRETSGSYNEQFF; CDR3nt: TGTGCCAGCAGCCGAGAGACTAGCGGGAGTTACAATGAGCAGTTCTTC
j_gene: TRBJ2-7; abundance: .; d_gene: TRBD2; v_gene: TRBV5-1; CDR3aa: CASSLGAGGLYEQYF; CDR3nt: TGCGCCAGCAGCTTGGGGGCGGGAGGATTGTACGAGCAGTACTTC
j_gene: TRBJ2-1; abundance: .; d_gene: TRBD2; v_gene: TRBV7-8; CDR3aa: CASSRGLAGVGGYNEQFF; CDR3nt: TGTGCCAGCAGCCGCGGACTAGCGGGGGTTGGTGGCTACAATGAGCAGTTCTTC
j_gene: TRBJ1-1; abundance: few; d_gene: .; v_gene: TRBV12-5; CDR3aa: CASGLTVNTEAFF; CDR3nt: TGTGCTAGTGGTTTGACAGTAAACACTGAAGCTTTCTTT
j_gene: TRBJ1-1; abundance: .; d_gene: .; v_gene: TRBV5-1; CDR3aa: CASSMGQNTEAFF; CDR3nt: TGCGCCAGCAGTATGGGGCAGAACACTGAAGCTTTCTTT
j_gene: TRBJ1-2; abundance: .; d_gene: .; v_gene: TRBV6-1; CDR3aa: CASSGQDRGGYTF; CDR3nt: TGTGCCAGCAGTGGACAGGATCGAGGCGGCTACACCTTC
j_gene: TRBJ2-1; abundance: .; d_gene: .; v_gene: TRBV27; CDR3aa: CASSLRGRARWVFF; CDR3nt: TGTGCCAGCAGTTTAAGGGGCAGGGCCCGTTGGGTGTTCTTC
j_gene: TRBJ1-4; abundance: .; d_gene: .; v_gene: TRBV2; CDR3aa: CASSVTTPGVREKLFF; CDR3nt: TGTGCCAGCAGTGTCACAACACCAGGGGTTCGAGAAAAACTGTTTTTT
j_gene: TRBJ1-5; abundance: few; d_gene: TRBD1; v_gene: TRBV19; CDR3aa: CASSIIRWTGSNQPQHF; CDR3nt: TGTGCCAGTAGTATCATCCGTTGGACAGGGTCGAATCAGCCCCAGCATTTT
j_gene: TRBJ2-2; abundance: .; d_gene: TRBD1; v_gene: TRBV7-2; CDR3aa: CASSPQTGGGTGELFF; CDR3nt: TGTGCCAGCAGCCCCCAGACAGGGGGGGGCACCGGGGAGCTGTTTTTT
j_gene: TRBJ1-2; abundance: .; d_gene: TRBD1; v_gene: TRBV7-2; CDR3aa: CASSQGQAPNYGYTF; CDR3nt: TGTGCCAGCAGCCAAGGACAGGCACCTAACTATGGCTACACCTTC
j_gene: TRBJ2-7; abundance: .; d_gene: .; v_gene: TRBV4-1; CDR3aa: CASSSQSLDYRYEQYF; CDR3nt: TGCGCCAGCAGCTCACAATCCCTGGACTACCGATACGAGCAGTACTTC
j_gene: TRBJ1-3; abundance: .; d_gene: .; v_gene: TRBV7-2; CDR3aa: CASSLVGGNGNTIYF; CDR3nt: TGTGCCAGCAGCTTAGTCGGAGGGAATGGAAACACCATATATTTT
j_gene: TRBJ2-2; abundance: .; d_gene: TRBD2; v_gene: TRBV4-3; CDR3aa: CASSPLAGGPGELFF; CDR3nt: TGCGCCAGCAGCCCCCTAGCGGGGGGGCCCGGGGAGCTGTTTTTT
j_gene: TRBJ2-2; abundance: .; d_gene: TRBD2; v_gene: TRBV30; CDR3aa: CAWTGGGANTGELFF; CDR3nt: TGTGCCTGGACGGGGGGGGGCGCGAACACCGGGGAGCTGTTTTTT
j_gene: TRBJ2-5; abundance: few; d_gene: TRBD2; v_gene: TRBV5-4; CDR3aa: CASSLAGGGEFRTQYF; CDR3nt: TGTGCCAGCAGCTTGGCCGGCGGGGGAGAGTTCAGGACCCAGTACTTC
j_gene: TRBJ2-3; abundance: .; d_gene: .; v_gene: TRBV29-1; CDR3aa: CSVRQATLTDTQYF; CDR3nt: TGCAGCGTTCGACAGGCAACCCTCACAGATACGCAGTATTTT